These 10 T cell receptor beta chains came from one sample sequenced in a study of blood T cell repertoires in COVID-19. The table came from immunoSEQ multiplex PCR; TCRdb's copy has only in-frame clones and leaves some out. The sample shows 200,000 to 250,000 clones, approximately 87% of them seen only once. The sample consisted of peripheral blood. The receptors derive from a man in his fifties or sixties with acute or convalescent COVID-19.

The chain combines TRBV18 with TRBJ2-3; 8 positions match TRBD2. The germline V gene encodes CDR1 KGHSH and CDR2 LQKENI. The CDR3 has 15 amino acids. The V and J ends lost 0 bases and 5 bases, in that order; junction bases with no gene match: 4. CDR3 protein: CASSPPSGSGDTQYF. DNA for the CDR3: TGTGCCAGCTCACCACCCAGCGGGAGTGGAGATACGCAGTATTTT.

The rearrangement links TRBV11-2 to TRBJ2-7, with TRBD1 matching over 8 bases. This CDR3 contains 15 residues. V trimming: 1 base; J trimming: 1 base; junction bases outside the gene matches: 3. Germline CDR1 SGHAT, CDR2 FQNNGV. The CDR3 protein is CASSLGQGASYEQYF. CDR3 nucleotides: TGTGCCAGCAGCTTAGGGCAGGGGGCATCCTACGAGCAGTACTTC.

The chain uses TRBV5-6 and TRBJ2-7, with D maybe TRBD1 (6 bases). Per germline, CDR1 SGHDT and CDR2 YYEEEE. Deletions cut 2 bases from V and 4 bases from J, with 13 bases between. The CDR3 spans 14 residues. For the CDR3, the DNA is TGTGCCAGCAGCTTATGGACAGATTCTTACGAGCAGTACTTC. Translation: CASSLWTDSYEQYF.

This rearrangement joins TRBV28 to TRBJ2-3, with 9 bases matching TRBD2. The trim removed 5 bases at V and 15 bases at J, leaving 21 bases unmatched. Germline V gives CDR1 MDHEN, CDR2 SYDVKM. This CDR3 contains 16 residues. The CDR3 nucleotides are TGTGCCAGCAGTCCAGGGGGGAGTAGCGGGAGCTCGAAGCACTATTTT. Its translation is CASSPGGSSGSSKHYF.

J is TRBJ2-4 and V is TRBV4-2; 8 nucleotides match TRBD1. Trimming at V came to 0 bases and at J to 7 bases, leaving 5 bases not matched to a gene. Germline lookup yields CDR1 LGHNA and CDR2 YNFKEQ. This CDR3 has 15 residues. The CDR3 loop is CASSQERRTGNIQYF. The CDR3, as DNA: TGTGCCAGCAGCCAAGAACGGAGGACAGGGAACATTCAGTACTTC.

V and J are TRBV6-5 and TRBJ2-5, with D tentatively TRBD2 (6 bases). The germline V gene has CDR1 MNHEY and CDR2 SVGAGI. Trimming removed 6 bases at V and 5 bases at J, with 10 bases between. This CDR3 is 12 amino acids long. CDR3 nucleotides: TGTGCCAGCAGCCGGGGGTGGGAGACCCAGTACTTC. Amino acids: CASSRGWETQYF.

The chain has TRBV5-1 and TRBJ2-1; 7 bases agree with TRBD2. The CDR3 contains 15 residues. J was trimmed by 0 bases and V by 5 bases; bases with no gene match: 5. Germline lookup yields CDR1 SGHRS and CDR2 YFSETQ. CDR3 sequence: CASRVSGGSYNEQFF. CDR3 in DNA: TGCGCCAGCAGGGTTTCGGGGGGCTCCTACAATGAGCAGTTCTTC.

The chain combines TRBV11-3 with TRBJ2-1; maybe TRBD2 (6 bases). This CDR3 has 14 amino acids. Per germline, CDR1 SGHNT and CDR2 YENEEA. Trimming stripped 2 bases from V and 9 bases from J, with 14 bases between. The CDR3 spells CASSLMTSGGEQFF. In DNA, the CDR3 is TGTGCCAGCAGCTTAATGACTAGTGGGGGTGAGCAGTTCTTC.

The chain carries TRBV7-2 and TRBJ2-4; 9 bases fit TRBD2. The CDR3 has 17 residues. The V and J ends lost 5 bases and 8 bases, in that order; junction bases with no gene match: 16. Germline values: CDR1 SGHTA, CDR2 FQGNSA. In nucleotides, the CDR3 is TGTGCCAGCAGCCCCCGGGACGAGAGCGGGAGGTGGGACATTCAGTACTTC. Protein: CASSPRDESGRWDIQYF.

The rearrangement links TRBV5-4 to TRBJ1-2, with D uncertain. Trimming cost V 2 bases and J 5 bases, with 16 bases left between them. Germline loops: CDR1 SGHNT, CDR2 YYREEE (reference sequence). This CDR3 is built from 15 residues. CDR3 amino acids: CASSFSVGERYGYTF. CDR3 sequence (DNA): TGTGCCAGCAGCTTCTCGGTCGGGGAGCGGTATGGCTACACCTTC.